A single sample gave rise to the 24 T cell receptor beta chains below, sequenced in a study of Ad26.COV2.S vaccination and SARS-CoV-2 variants. Treatment defined: roughly 20 received Ad26.COV2.S at low or high dose, single or two shots; about 5 received placebo; per-sample allocation not given. After the first vaccine or placebo injection, samples were drawn on day 63. Data came from immunoSEQ multiplex PCR; TCRdb stores just in-frame clones and leaves some out. The sample gives 300,000 to 350,000 clones, around nine tenths of which show up once; over 8.5% is in the top ten. Material: peripheral blood, obtained in a trial of Ad26.COV2.S vaccine versus placebo. These TCRs come from a person aged 18-65 years who received the Ad26.COV2.S COVID-19 vaccine or a placebo.

The chain joins TRBV27 to TRBJ2-5; D is ambiguous. Deletions cut 7 bases from V and 5 bases from J, with 20 bases between. The CDR3 loop spans 15 amino acids. Germline-derived CDR1 and CDR2 are MNHEY and SMNVEV (reference sequence). In nucleotides, the CDR3 is TGTGCCAGCATGCCCCTCCTGGCAGGCGTGGAGACCCAGTACTTC. As protein: CASMPLLAGVETQYF.

The chain combines TRBV5-1 with TRBJ1-6; TRBD1 aligns across 9 bases. This CDR3 spans 17 amino acids. The germline gives CDR1 SGHRS, CDR2 YFSETQ. The V gene end was trimmed by 0 bases and the J gene end by 9 bases; junction bases not matched to a gene: 10. CDR3 nucleotide sequence: TGCGCCAGCAGCTTGGTCCCACGGACAGGGGCAAGTTCACCCCTCCACTTT. Translated, it gives CASSLVPRTGASSPLHF.

The CDR3 reads CASSQERDANYGYTF. For the CDR3, the DNA is TGCGCCAGCAGCCAAGAAAGGGACGCTAACTATGGCTACACCTTC. The V call is TRBV4-3, the J call TRBJ1-2, with D possibly TRBD1 on 5 matching bases. In germline, CDR1 is LGHNA, CDR2 YSLEER. Trimming stripped 0 bases from V and 0 bases from J, with 8 bases between. The length of the CDR3 is 15 residues.

The V call is TRBV29-1, the J call TRBJ1-2; 9 nucleotides match TRBD1. Germline V gives CDR1 SQVTM, CDR2 ANQGSEA. CDR3 length: 12 residues. The V and J ends lost 5 bases and 8 bases, in that order; junction bases with no gene match: 6. CDR3 sequence reads: CSVSGTGRGYTF. For the CDR3, the DNA is TGCAGCGTTTCCGGGACAGGGAGAGGCTACACCTTC.

This rearrangement joins TRBV4-3 to TRBJ1-6, with D unclear. The CDR3 totals 13 residues. V lost 3 bases, J lost 12 bases, and 12 bases lay in between. In germline, CDR1 is LGHNA, CDR2 YSLEER. CDR3: CASSQQQFGPLHF. The DNA of the CDR3 is TGCGCCAGCAGCCAGCAGCAGTTTGGACCCCTCCACTTT.

As to this clone: One end of the junction fails to match germline, which may point to a read error. The rearrangement joins TRBV28 to TRBJ2-7; perhaps D is TRBD1 or TRBD2 (5 bases each). The CDR3 has 11 residues. Germline CDR1 and CDR2: MDHEN and SYDVKM. The CDR3 sequence is CASSFEGSTDF. CDR3 nucleotide sequence: TGTGCCAGCAGTTTCGAGGGGTCAACGGACTTC.

This chain uses TRBV2 with TRBJ2-5; the match to TRBD2 covers 9 bases. V dropped 5 bases and J dropped 5; count of bases not matched to a gene: 12. In germline, CDR1 is SNHLY, CDR2 FYNNEI. This CDR3 has 16 residues. CDR3 sequence reads: CASSSPLGSGRETQYF. CDR3 in DNA: TGTGCCAGCAGTTCCCCCTTAGGGAGCGGGAGGGAGACCCAGTACTTC.

Concerning this clone itself: Other DNA sequences within the sample encode an identical CDR3. The chain has TRBV5-1 and TRBJ1-5; D remains unclear. V was shortened by 2 bases and J by 6 bases, with 9 bases between the two germline ends. The germline gives CDR1 SGHRS, CDR2 YFSETQ. The CDR3 has 13 amino acids. The CDR3 coding sequence is TGCGCCAGCAGCTTCGATCGGGGTCAGCCCCAGCATTTT. Its translation is CASSFDRGQPQHF. The full variable domain, with the rest looked up from reference TRBV5-1 and TRBJ1-5, is KAGVTQTPRYLIKTRGQQVTLSCSPISGHRSVSWYQQTPGQGLQFLFEYFSETQRNKGNFPGRFSGRQFSNSRSEMNVSTLELGDSALYLCASSFDRGQPQHFGDGTRLSIL.

This clone was seen only once. The junction departs from germline at one end; a sequencing error may be responsible. This chain links TRBV5-1 with TRBJ2-1, with 9 bases aligning to TRBD2. CDR1 is SGHRS, CDR2 YFSETQ, per germline. The CDR3 length is 17 residues. This CDR3 reads CARSLRGGGEAYNEQFF. Here the CDR3 DNA reads TGCGCCCGCAGCTTGCGCGGCGGGGGGGAGGCCTACAATGAGCAGTTCTTC.

The chain uses TRBV7-9 and TRBJ2-1; D gene unclear. Trimming cost V 1 base and J 0 bases, with 10 bases left between them. The germline V gene encodes CDR1 SEHNR and CDR2 FQNEAQ (reference sequence). This CDR3 has 16 residues. DNA for the CDR3: TGTGCCAGCAGCTTAGTTTATATAAGCTCCTACAATGAGCAGTTCTTC. Encoded protein: CASSLVYISSYNEQFF. Full variable domain (missing parts from reference TRBV7-9 and TRBJ2-1): DTGVSQNPRHKITKRGQNVTFRCDPISEHNRLYWYRQTLGQGPEFLTYFQNEAQLEKSRLLSDRFSAERPKGSFSTLEIQRTEQGDSAMYLCASSLVYISSYNEQFFGPGTRLTVL.

V gene TRBV6-4 combines with J gene TRBJ2-7; D is perhaps TRBD1 or TRBD2 (5 bases each). The V end was cut by 7 bases, the J end by 3 bases, with 16 bases between. This CDR3 comprises 14 residues. CDR1 MRHNA and CDR2 SNTAGT come from the germline V gene. The CDR3 spells CASTEGPGCYEQYF. The CDR3 DNA reads TGTGCCAGCACCGAGGGGCCAGGGTGCTACGAGCAGTACTTC.

This clone was detected once. The chain joins TRBV6-5 to TRBJ1-2, with 9 nucleotides matching TRBD1. The CDR3 extends over 13 amino acids. The V segment lost 5 bases and the J segment 8 bases; nucleotides outside the gene matches: 6. Looked up from germline, CDR1 is MNHEY and CDR2 is SVGAGI. The CDR3 DNA is TGTGCCAGCAGTCCCTGGGACAGGGACGGCTACACCTTC. It specifies CASSPWDRDGYTF.

This clone was seen only a few times. This chain joins TRBV9 and TRBJ2-1, with 12 bases matching TRBD2. V lost 0 bases to trimming and J lost 8 bases; unmatched junction nucleotides: 3. The CDR3 has 15 residues. Germline V lookup: CDR1 SGDLS, CDR2 YYNGEE. DNA for the CDR3: TGTGCCAGCAGCGTAGGGACTAGCGGGATCCATGAGCAGTTCTTC. Translated: CASSVGTSGIHEQFF.

V usage is TRBV6-6 and J usage is TRBJ2-5, with D perhaps being TRBD1 or TRBD2 (5 bases each). In germline, CDR1 is MNHNY, CDR2 SVGAGI (reference sequence). Deletions cut 5 bases from V and 9 bases from J, with 28 bases between. The CDR3 contains 17 residues. The CDR3 region is CASSPTRSGWESRAQYF. The CDR3 DNA is TGTGCCAGCAGTCCTACAAGGTCAGGGTGGGAGAGCCGTGCCCAGTACTTC.

V is TRBV5-5 and J is TRBJ1-1; TRBD1 might be the D (6 bases). The CDR3 contains 15 residues. V was trimmed by 3 bases and J by 5 bases, leaving 17 bases between them. Germline lookup yields CDR1 SGHKS and CDR2 YYEKEE (reference sequence). CDR3 nucleotides: TGTGCCAGCAGCTCCCCTTGGGGGGACACAACTGAAGCTTTCTTT. Protein product: CASSSPWGDTTEAFF. The variable domain in full, with the rest retrieved from reference TRBV5-5 and TRBJ1-1, is DAGVTQSPTHLIKTRGQQVTLRCSPISGHKSVSWYQQVLGQGPQFIFQYYEKEERGRGNFPDRFSARQFPNYSSELNVNALLLGDSALYLCASSSPWGDTTEAFFGQGTRLTVV.

This clone has just one count. The chain recombines TRBV7-9 with TRBJ2-7, with TRBD2 identical over 11 bases. After removal of 5 bases from V and 3 bases from J, the junction contained 3 bases not matched to a gene. The CDR3 covers 14 residues. Germline lookup yields CDR1 SEHNR and CDR2 FQNEAQ (reference sequence). The chain's CDR3 is CASSPLAGGYEQYF. The DNA of the CDR3 is TGTGCCAGCAGCCCTCTAGCGGGAGGCTACGAGCAGTACTTC.

V gene TRBV4-2 combines with J gene TRBJ2-7, with a possible D match to TRBD2 (6 bases). The germline V gene has CDR1 LGHNA and CDR2 YNFKEQ. V was cut by 0 bases and J by 9 bases, with 12 bases left in between. The CDR3 is 13 amino acids. CDR3 protein: CASSQDEDYSQYF. The CDR3 nucleotides are TGTGCCAGCAGCCAAGATGAGGACTATTCGCAGTACTTC.

This chain connects TRBV24-1 to TRBJ1-5, with D possibly being TRBD1 (6 bases). V was cut by 3 bases and J by 4 bases, with 9 bases left in between. The CDR3 has 14 amino acids. The germline CDR1 and CDR2 sequences are KGHDR and SFDVKD. The CDR3 region has the DNA TGTGCCACCAGTGATGGGGGCGCGAATCAGCCCCAGCATTTT. It specifies CATSDGGANQPQHF.

The chain couples TRBV5-6 to TRBJ2-3, with D uncertain. The CDR3 totals 13 residues. Trimming left V 6 bases short and J 4 bases short, with 12 bases between. Per germline, CDR1 SGHDT and CDR2 YYEEEE. The CDR3: CASNVQPADTQYF. The CDR3 region has the DNA TGTGCCAGCAACGTCCAACCCGCAGATACGCAGTATTTT.

The chain carries TRBV3-1 (or the pseudogene TRBV3-2) and TRBJ1-6; D is undetermined. The CDR3 covers 15 residues. Trimming removed 3 bases at V and 15 bases at J, with 21 bases between. CDR1 and CDR2 (germline): LGHDT, YNNKEL (reference sequence). The CDR3 loop reads CASSHYTRNLEDLHF. The CDR3 DNA reads TGTGCCAGCAGCCATTATACGAGGAACCTAGAGGACCTCCACTTT.

This clone was seen just once. The rearrangement joins TRBV7-6 to TRBJ2-3; 8 bases match TRBD2. V gave up 2 bases and J gave up 3 bases; unmatched junction bases: 4. Germline assignment: CDR1 SGHVS and CDR2 FNYEAQ. The CDR3 consists of 15 residues. The CDR3 region has the DNA TGTGCCAGCAGCTTAAATAGCGGGATGACAGATACGCAGTATTTT. It encodes CASSLNSGMTDTQYF. The full variable domain, in which reference TRBV7-6 and TRBJ2-3 provide the parts outside the CDR3, is GAGVSQSPRYKVTKRGQDVALRCDPISGHVSLYWYRQALGQGPEFLTYFNYEAQQDKSGLPNDRFSAERPEGSISTLTIQRTEQRDSAMYRCASSLNSGMTDTQYFGPGTRLTVL.

V usage is TRBV28 and J usage is TRBJ1-6, with 7 bases lining up with TRBD1. V trimming: 7 bases; J trimming: 7 bases; junction bases outside the gene matches: 10. The CDR3 has 15 amino acids. Germline CDR1 is MDHEN and CDR2 is SYDVKM. The CDR3 sequence: CASNWETGWNSPLHF. The CDR3 region has the DNA TGTGCCAGCAATTGGGAGACAGGGTGGAATTCACCCCTCCACTTT.

V gene TRBV27 combines with J gene TRBJ2-2; D is undetermined. CDR1 is MNHEY and CDR2 is SMNVEV in the germline V gene (reference sequence). The CDR3 has 18 amino acids. The V and J ends lost 0 bases and 1 base respectively, with 15 bases between them. CDR3 sequence reads: CASSLSRVVSLNTGELFF. Here the CDR3 DNA reads TGTGCCAGCAGTTTATCGAGAGTCGTCAGCTTGAACACCGGGGAGCTGTTTTTT.

The chain uses TRBV18 and TRBJ2-5; the D is unclear. The CDR3 spans 13 residues. Trimming shortened V by 4 bases and J by 5 bases, and 11 bases separated the two germline ends. Germline CDR1 is KGHSH and CDR2 is LQKENI. The CDR3 region has the DNA TGTGCCAGCTCACGGAACGGGTTGGAGACCCAGTACTTC. It yields the protein CASSRNGLETQYF.